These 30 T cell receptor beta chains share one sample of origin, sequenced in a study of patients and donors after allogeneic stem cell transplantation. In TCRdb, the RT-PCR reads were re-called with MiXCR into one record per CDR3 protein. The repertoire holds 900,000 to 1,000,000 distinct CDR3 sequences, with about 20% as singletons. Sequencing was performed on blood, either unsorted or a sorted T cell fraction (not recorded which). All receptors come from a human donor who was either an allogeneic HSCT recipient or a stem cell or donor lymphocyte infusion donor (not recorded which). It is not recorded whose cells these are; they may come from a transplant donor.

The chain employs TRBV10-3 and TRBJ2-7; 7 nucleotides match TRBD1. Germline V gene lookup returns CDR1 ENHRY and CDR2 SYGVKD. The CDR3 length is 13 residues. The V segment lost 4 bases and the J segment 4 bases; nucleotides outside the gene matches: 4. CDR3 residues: CAISGGQTYEQYF. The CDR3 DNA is TGTGCCATCAGTGGGGGACAGACGTACGAGCAGTACTTC.

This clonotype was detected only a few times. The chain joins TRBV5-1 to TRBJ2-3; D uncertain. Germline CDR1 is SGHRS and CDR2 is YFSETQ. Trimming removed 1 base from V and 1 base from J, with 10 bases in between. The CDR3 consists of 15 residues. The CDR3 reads CASSLMSTRTDTQYF. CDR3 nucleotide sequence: TGCGCCAGCAGCTTGATGTCGACCCGCACAGATACGCAGTATTTT. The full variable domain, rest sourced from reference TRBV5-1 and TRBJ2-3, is KAGVTQTPRYLIKTRGQQVTLSCSPISGHRSVSWYQQTPGQGLQFLFEYFSETQRNKGNFPGRFSGRQFSNSRSEMNVSTLELGDSALYLCASSLMSTRTDTQYFGPGTRLTVL.

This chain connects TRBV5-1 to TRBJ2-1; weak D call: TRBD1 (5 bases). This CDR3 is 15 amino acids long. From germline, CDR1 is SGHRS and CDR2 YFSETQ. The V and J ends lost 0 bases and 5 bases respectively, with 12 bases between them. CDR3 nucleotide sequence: TGCGCCAGCAGCTTGGGACAGCTGATTAACAATGAGCAGTTCTTC. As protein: CASSLGQLINNEQFF.

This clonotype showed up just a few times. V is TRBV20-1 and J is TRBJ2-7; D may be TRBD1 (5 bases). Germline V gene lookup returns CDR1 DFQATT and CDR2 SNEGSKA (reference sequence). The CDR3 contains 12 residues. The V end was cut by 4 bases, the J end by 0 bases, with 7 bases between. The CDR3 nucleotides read TGCAGTGCTACGACAGCCTCCTACGAGCAGTACTTC. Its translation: CSATTASYEQYF.

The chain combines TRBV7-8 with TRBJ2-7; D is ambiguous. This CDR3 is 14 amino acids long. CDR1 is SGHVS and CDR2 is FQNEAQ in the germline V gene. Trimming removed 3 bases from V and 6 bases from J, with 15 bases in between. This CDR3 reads CASSLISSPAEQYF. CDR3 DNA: TGTGCCAGCAGCTTGATAAGTTCCCCTGCCGAGCAGTACTTC.

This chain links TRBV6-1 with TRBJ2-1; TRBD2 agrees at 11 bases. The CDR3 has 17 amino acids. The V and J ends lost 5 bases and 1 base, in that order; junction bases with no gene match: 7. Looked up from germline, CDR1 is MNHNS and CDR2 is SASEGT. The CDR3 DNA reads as TGTGCCAGCAGTCCCCTACTAGCGGGAGAATCCTACAATGAGCAGTTCTTC. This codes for CASSPLLAGESYNEQFF.

The CDR3 DNA follows: TGTGCCAGCAGCCGACAGGGGGCGTGGGAGCAGTTCTTC. This gives the protein CASSRQGAWEQFF. The chain joins TRBV12-3 or TRBV12-4 to TRBJ2-1; 10 nucleotides agree with TRBD1. After removal of 6 bases from V and 10 bases from J, the junction contained 6 bases not matched to a gene. This CDR3 comprises 13 residues.

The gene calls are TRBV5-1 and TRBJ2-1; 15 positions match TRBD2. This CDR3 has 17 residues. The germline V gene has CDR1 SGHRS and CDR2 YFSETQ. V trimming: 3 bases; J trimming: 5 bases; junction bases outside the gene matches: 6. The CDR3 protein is CASSSGLAGGQNNEQFF. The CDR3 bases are TGCGCCAGCAGCTCGGGACTAGCGGGGGGACAAAACAATGAGCAGTTCTTC. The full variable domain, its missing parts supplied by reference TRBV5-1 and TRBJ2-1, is KAGVTQTPRYLIKTRGQQVTLSCSPISGHRSVSWYQQTPGQGLQFLFEYFSETQRNKGNFPGRFSGRQFSNSRSEMNVSTLELGDSALYLCASSSGLAGGQNNEQFFGPGTRLTVL.

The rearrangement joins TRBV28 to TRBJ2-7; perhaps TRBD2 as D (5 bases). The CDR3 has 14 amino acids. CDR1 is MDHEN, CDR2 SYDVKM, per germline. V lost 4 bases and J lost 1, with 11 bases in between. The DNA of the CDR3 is TGTGCCAGCAGTTCACCCGGGGAGTCCTACGAGCAGTACTTC. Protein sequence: CASSSPGESYEQYF. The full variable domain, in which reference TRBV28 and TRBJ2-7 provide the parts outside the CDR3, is DVKVTQSSRYLVKRTGEKVFLECVQDMDHENMFWYRQDPGLGLRLIYFSYDVKMKEKGDIPEGYSVSREKKERFSLILESASTNQTSMYLCASSSPGESYEQYFGPGTRLTVT.

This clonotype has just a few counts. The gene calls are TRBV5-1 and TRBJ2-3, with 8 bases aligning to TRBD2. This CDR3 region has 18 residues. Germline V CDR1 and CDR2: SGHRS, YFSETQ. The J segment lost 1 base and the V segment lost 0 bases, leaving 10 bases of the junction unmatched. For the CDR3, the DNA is TGCGCCAGCAGCTTGGGGAGCGGGGGAGGAGTTGGCACAGATACGCAGTATTTT. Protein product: CASSLGSGGGVGTDTQYF. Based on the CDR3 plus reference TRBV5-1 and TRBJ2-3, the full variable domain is KAGVTQTPRYLIKTRGQQVTLSCSPISGHRSVSWYQQTPGQGLQFLFEYFSETQRNKGNFPGRFSGRQFSNSRSEMNVSTLELGDSALYLCASSLGSGGGVGTDTQYFGPGTRLTVL.

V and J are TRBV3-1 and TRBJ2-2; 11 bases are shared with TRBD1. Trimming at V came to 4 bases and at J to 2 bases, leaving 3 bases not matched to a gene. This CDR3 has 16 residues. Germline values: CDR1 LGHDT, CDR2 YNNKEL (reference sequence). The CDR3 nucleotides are TGTGCCAGCAGCCGCGGGACAGGGGGAAACACCGGGGAGCTGTTTTTT. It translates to CASSRGTGGNTGELFF.

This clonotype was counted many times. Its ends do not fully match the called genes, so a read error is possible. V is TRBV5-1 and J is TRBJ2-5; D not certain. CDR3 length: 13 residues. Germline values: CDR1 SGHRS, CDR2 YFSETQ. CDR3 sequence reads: CASSFGPQETQYF. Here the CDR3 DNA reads TGTGCCAGCAGTTTCGGGCCGCAAGAGACCCAGTACTTC.

As DNA, the CDR3 is TGTGCCAGCAGCTTGTGGGGGTACTCTGGAAACACCATATATTTT. Its translation is CASSLWGYSGNTIYF. The J gene is TRBJ1-3, the V gene TRBV11-2; tentatively, D is TRBD1 (5 bases). V was pared by 3 bases and J by 0 bases, with 9 bases between. There are 15 residues in the CDR3. Germline V gives CDR1 SGHAT, CDR2 FQNNGV. The whole variable domain, remainder taken from reference TRBV11-2 and TRBJ1-3, is EAGVAQSPRYKIIEKRQSVAFWCNPISGHATLYWYQQILGQGPKLLIQFQNNGVVDDSQLPKDRFSAERLKGVDSTLKIQPAKLEDSAVYLCASSLWGYSGNTIYFGEGSWLTVV.

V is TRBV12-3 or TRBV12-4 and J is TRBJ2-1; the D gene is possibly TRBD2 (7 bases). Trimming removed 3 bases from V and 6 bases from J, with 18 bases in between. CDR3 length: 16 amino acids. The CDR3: CASSFNPGGGPNEQFF. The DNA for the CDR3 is TGTGCCAGCAGTTTTAATCCGGGCGGGGGCCCCAATGAGCAGTTCTTC.

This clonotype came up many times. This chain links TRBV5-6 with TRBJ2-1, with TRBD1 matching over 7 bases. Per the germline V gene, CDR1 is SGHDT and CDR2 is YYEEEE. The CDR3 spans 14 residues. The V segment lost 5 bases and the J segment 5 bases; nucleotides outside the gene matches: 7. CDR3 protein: CASRMTGYHNEQFF. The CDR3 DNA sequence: TGTGCCAGCAGAATGACAGGGTACCACAATGAGCAGTTCTTC.

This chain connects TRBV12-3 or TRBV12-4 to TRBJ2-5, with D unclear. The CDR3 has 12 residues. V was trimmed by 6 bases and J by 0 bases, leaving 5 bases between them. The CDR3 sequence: CASRKYQETQYF. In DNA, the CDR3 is TGTGCCAGCAGAAAGTACCAAGAGACCCAGTACTTC.

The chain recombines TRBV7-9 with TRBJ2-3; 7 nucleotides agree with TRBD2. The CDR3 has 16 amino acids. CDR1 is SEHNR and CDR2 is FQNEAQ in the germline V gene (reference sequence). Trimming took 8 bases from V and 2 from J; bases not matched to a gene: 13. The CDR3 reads CASGLSGGKYTDTQYF. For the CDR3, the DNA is TGTGCCAGCGGTCTATCCGGGGGGAAGTACACAGATACGCAGTATTTT.

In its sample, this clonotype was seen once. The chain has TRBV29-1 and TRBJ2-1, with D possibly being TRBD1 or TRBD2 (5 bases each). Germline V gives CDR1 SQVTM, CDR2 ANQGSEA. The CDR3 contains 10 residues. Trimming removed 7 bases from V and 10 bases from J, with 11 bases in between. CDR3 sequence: CSAGTGEQFF. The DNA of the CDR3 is TGCAGCGCAGGGACCGGGGAGCAGTTCTTC.

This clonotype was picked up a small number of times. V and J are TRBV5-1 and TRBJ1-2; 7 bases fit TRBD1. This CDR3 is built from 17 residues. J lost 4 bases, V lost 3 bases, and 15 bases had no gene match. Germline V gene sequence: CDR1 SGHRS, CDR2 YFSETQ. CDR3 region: CASSSGGGGGFGYGYTF. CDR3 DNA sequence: TGCGCCAGCAGCTCGGGCGGAGGGGGCGGTTTCGGCTATGGCTACACCTTC.

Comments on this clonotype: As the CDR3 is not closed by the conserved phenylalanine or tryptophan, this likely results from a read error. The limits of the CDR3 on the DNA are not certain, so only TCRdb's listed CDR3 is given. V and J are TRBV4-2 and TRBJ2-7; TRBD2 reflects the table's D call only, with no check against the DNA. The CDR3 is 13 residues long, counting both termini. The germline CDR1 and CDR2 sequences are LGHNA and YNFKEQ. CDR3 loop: CASKSHSGSPEYY.

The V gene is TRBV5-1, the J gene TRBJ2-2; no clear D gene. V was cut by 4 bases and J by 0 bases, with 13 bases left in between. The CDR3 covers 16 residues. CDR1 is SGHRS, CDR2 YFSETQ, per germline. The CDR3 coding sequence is TGCGCCAGCAGCAAGGCGGTGGGATCGAACACCGGGGAGCTGTTTTTT. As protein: CASSKAVGSNTGELFF. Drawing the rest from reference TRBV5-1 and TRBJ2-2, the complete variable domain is KAGVTQTPRYLIKTRGQQVTLSCSPISGHRSVSWYQQTPGQGLQFLFEYFSETQRNKGNFPGRFSGRQFSNSRSEMNVSTLELGDSALYLCASSKAVGSNTGELFFGEGSRLTVL.

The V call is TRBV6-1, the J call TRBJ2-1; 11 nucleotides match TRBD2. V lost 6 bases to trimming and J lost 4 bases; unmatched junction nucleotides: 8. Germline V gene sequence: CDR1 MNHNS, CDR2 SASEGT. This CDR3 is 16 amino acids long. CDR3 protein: CASSPPRTSGYNEQFF. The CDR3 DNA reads TGTGCCAGCAGCCCCCCTAGGACTAGCGGGTACAATGAGCAGTTCTTC.

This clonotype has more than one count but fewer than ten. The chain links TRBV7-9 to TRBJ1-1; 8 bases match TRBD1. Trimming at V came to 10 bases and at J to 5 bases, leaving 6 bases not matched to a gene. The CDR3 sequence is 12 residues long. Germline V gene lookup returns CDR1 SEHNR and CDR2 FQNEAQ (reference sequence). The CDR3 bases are TGTGCCACCCAGGGGGCGGAAACTGAAGCTTTCTTT. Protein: CATQGAETEAFF. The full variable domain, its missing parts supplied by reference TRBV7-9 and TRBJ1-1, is DTGVSQNPRHKITKRGQNVTFRCDPISEHNRLYWYRQTLGQGPEFLTYFQNEAQLEKSRLLSDRFSAERPKGSFSTLEIQRTEQGDSAMYLCATQGAETEAFFGQGTRLTVV.

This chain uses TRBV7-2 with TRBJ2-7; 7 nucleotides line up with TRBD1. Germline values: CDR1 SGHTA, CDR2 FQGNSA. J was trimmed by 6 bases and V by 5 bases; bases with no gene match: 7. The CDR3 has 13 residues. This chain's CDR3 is CASSNKRTGEQYF. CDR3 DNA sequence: TGTGCCAGCAGCAACAAGCGGACAGGCGAGCAGTACTTC.

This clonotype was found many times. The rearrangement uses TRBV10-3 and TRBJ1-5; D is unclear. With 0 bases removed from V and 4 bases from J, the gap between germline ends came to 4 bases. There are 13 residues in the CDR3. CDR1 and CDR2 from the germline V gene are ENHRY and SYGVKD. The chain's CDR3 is CAISESRNQPQHF. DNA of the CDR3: TGTGCCATCAGTGAGTCTAGGAATCAGCCCCAGCATTTT.

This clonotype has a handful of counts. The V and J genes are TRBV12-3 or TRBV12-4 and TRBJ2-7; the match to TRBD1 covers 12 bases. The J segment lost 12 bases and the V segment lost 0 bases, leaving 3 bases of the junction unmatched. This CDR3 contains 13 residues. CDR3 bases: TGTGCCAGCAGTTTAGCGGGACAGGGGGCTTTGTACTTC. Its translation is CASSLAGQGALYF.

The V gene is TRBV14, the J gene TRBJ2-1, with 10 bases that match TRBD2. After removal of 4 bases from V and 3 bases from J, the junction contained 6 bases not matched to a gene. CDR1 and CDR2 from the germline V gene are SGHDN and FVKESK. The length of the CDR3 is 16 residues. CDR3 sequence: CASSRRTSGVYNEQFF. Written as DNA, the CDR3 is TGTGCCAGCAGCCGACGGACTAGCGGAGTCTACAATGAGCAGTTCTTC.

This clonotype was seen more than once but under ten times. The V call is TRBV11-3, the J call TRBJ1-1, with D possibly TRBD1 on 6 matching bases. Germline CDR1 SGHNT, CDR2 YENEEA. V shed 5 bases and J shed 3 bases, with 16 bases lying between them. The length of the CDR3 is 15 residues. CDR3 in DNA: TGTGCCAGCAGCCTTAGGGCCAGGGGATACACTGAAGCTTTCTTT. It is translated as CASSLRARGYTEAFF.

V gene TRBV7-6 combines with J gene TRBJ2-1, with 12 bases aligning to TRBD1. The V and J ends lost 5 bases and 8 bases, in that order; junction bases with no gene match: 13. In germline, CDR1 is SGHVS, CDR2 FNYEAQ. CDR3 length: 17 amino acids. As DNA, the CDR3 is TGTGCCAGCAGCCCCGACGGGGGGACAGGGGGCCTGGATGAGCAGTTCTTC. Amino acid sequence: CASSPDGGTGGLDEQFF.

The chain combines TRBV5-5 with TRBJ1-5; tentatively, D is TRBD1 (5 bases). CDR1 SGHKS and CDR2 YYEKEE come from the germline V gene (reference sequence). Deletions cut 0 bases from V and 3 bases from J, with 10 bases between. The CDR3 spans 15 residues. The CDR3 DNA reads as TGTGCCAGCAGCTTGGCGGGCAGGGCCAATCAGCCCCAGCATTTT. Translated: CASSLAGRANQPQHF.